This TCR beta chain comes out of a study of post-analysis software for immune sequencing data. On the study more broadly: Relapsing-remitting, secondary progressive and progressive-relapsing multiple sclerosis courses were included. General study results and limits: F measure grouped same-batch samples tightly together. Versus controls, multiple sclerosis patients showed significantly lower diversity (normalized Chao1). A handful of TRBV segments (TRBV5-6, TRBV5-1 and TRBV20-1 among them) occurred more frequently in patients than in controls.

On this clonotype itself: The antigen is undetermined.

Included in the TCR beta cDNA libraries were unique molecular identifiers. TCRdb analysed the PCR reads with MiXCR anew, one entry per CDR3 protein. This sample has 700,000 to 900,000 distinct CDR3 sequences, with approximately 44% found just once. The CDR3 loop spans 15 amino acids. CDR1 and CDR2 (germline): DFQATT, SNEGSKA (reference sequence). The rearrangement joins TRBV20-1 to TRBJ2-4; no clear D. The J call is doubtful: the DNA matches TRBJ2-7 better. The source material was blood. This receptor was taken from a girl between 10 and 17 years old with multiple sclerosis. CDR3 in DNA: TGCAGTGCTAGAGCCCCTCTTATATGGTCGTCCGAGCAGTACTTC. It codes for CSARAPLIWSSEQYF.